Below, 20 T cell receptor beta chains from the same sample are listed, as sequenced in a study of control samples from healthy donors and cancer patients. Some clones are missing from TCRdb's copy, which holds only in-frame ones; the method was immunoSEQ multiplex PCR. In the table there are about 57,000 clones, approximately 90% of which are singletons. The sequenced sample consisted of PBMCs. Receptor source: a young man with colorectal cancer.

This chain links TRBV19 with TRBJ1-5, with 7 bases matching TRBD1. Trimming at V came to 5 bases and at J to 4 bases, leaving 5 bases not matched to a gene. The germline CDR1 and CDR2 sequences are LNHDA and SQIVND (reference sequence). CDR3 length equals 14 residues. CDR3 in amino acids: CASSGDRVNQPQHF. In DNA form, the CDR3 reads TGTGCCAGTAGTGGAGACAGGGTTAATCAGCCCCAGCATTTT. Together with reference TRBV19 and TRBJ1-5, the CDR3 gives the full variable domain: DGGITQSPKYLFRKEGQNVTLSCEQNLNHDAMYWYRQDPGQGLRLIYYSQIVNDFQKGDIAEGYSVSREKKESFPLTVTSAQKNPTAFYLCASSGDRVNQPQHFGDGTRLSIL.

V and J are TRBV5-1 and TRBJ1-6; no reliable D call. Trimming removed 6 bases at V and 7 bases at J, with 11 bases between. The V gene's germline CDR1 is SGHRS and CDR2 YFSETQ. The CDR3 has 13 residues. The CDR3 DNA reads TGCGCCAGCACCCAAGTCCCCAATTCACCCCTCCACTTT. Encoded protein: CASTQVPNSPLHF. Full variable domain (missing parts from reference TRBV5-1 and TRBJ1-6): KAGVTQTPRYLIKTRGQQVTLSCSPISGHRSVSWYQQTPGQGLQFLFEYFSETQRNKGNFPGRFSGRQFSNSRSEMNVSTLELGDSALYLCASTQVPNSPLHFGNGTRLTVT.

The genes are TRBV20-1 and TRBJ1-6; 7 bases map to TRBD1. CDR3 size: 14 residues. Germline values: CDR1 DFQATT, CDR2 SNEGSKA (reference sequence). Germline trimming cut 3 bases from V and 10 bases from J; bases unmatched to any gene: 9. The CDR3 nucleotides read TGCAGTGCTAGTCCCCAGGGGGAGAGGTCACCCCTCCACTTT. Residues: CSASPQGERSPLHF.

The CDR3, as DNA: TGTGCCAGCGGATTAATTGGACAGCTTAACTATGGCTACACCTTC. Translating gives CASGLIGQLNYGYTF. V is TRBV6-5 and J is TRBJ1-2; possible D gene TRBD1, 6 bases. V was clipped by 8 bases and J by 1 base, with 17 bases between them. The CDR3 runs 15 residues. The germline CDR1 and CDR2 sequences are MNHEY and SVGAGI.

CDR3 in DNA: TGCGCCAGCAGCTTGCAGGGGGTAGGCACTGAAGCTTTCTTT. Amino acid sequence: CASSLQGVGTEAFF. This chain connects TRBV5-1 to TRBJ1-1; 7 bases align to TRBD1. Germline CDR1 and CDR2: SGHRS and YFSETQ. CDR3 length equals 14 residues. Losses at the gene ends were 1 base for V and 4 bases for J; bases not matched to a gene: 4.

The chain recombines TRBV4-1 with TRBJ1-1, with 9 bases identical to TRBD1. The germline gives CDR1 MGHRA, CDR2 YSYEKL. The CDR3 totals 13 residues. The junction had 1 base not matched to a gene; V was cut back by 3 bases and J by 5 bases. The CDR3 protein is CASSHGQGTEAFF. The CDR3 nucleotides read TGCGCCAGCAGCCACGGACAGGGGACTGAAGCTTTCTTT.

This chain joins TRBV25-1 and TRBJ1-1, with D hard to call. Germline values: CDR1 MGHDK, CDR2 SYGVNS. The CDR3 loop spans 15 amino acids. Trimming took off 8 bases at V and 0 bases at J, with 16 bases between the two ends. The DNA of the CDR3 is TGTGCCAGCCGGGTATCACAGCACATGAACACTGAAGCTTTCTTT. Translating gives CASRVSQHMNTEAFF.

This clone was found a few times. V gene TRBV6-2 or TRBV6-3 combines with J gene TRBJ2-2; D is unclear. Trimming shortened V by 2 bases and J by 4 bases, and 8 bases separated the two germline ends. Germline V gene data show CDR1 as MNHEY and CDR2 as SVGEGT. The CDR3 has 14 amino acids. In DNA form, the CDR3 reads TGTGCCAGCAGTTACGGCTCACCCACCGGGGAGCTGTTTTTT. It is translated as CASSYGSPTGELFF.

The genes are TRBV29-1 and TRBJ1-4; TRBD1 aligns across 8 bases. This CDR3 region has 13 residues. V dropped 8 bases and J dropped 8; count of bases not matched to a gene: 10. Germline V gene lookup returns CDR1 SQVTM and CDR2 ANQGSEA. The CDR3, as DNA: TGCAGCATCCGACAGGGGAAATGGGAAAAACTGTTTTTT. This codes for CSIRQGKWEKLFF.

The rearrangement uses TRBV7-7 and TRBJ2-2; D not resolved. The germline gives CDR1 SSHAT, CDR2 FNYEAQ (reference sequence). The CDR3 extends over 13 amino acids. V shed 6 bases and J shed 0 bases, with 5 bases lying between them. The CDR3 region has the DNA TGTGCCAGCAGAGGCACGAACACCGGGGAGCTGTTTTTT. It translates to CASRGTNTGELFF. The whole variable domain, remainder taken from reference TRBV7-7 and TRBJ2-2, is GAGVSQSPRYKVTKRGQDVTLRCDPISSHATLYWYQQALGQGPEFLTYFNYEAQPDKSGLPSDRFSAERPEGSISTLTIQRTEQRDSAMYRCASRGTNTGELFFGEGSRLTVL.

A single count supports this clone. The rearrangement links TRBV10-3 to TRBJ2-2; D unresolved. V was pared by 6 bases and J by 8 bases, with 13 bases between. Germline V lookup: CDR1 ENHRY, CDR2 SYGVKD. CDR3 size: 13 residues. The CDR3 coding sequence is TGTGCCATCAGAACTCCACGGCCGGGGGAGCTGTTTTTT. Its protein product is CAIRTPRPGELFF.

The chain recombines TRBV4-2 with TRBJ1-2, with D unclear. The CDR3 is 14 residues long. V was clipped by 5 bases and J by 2 bases, with 12 bases between them. Per the germline V gene, CDR1 is LGHNA and CDR2 is YNFKEQ. The CDR3 bases are TGTGCCAGCAGCTCTGAGACACACAACTATGGCTACACCTTC. Encoded protein: CASSSETHNYGYTF.

Here the CDR3 DNA reads TGTGCCAGCAGCGTAAATAGACAGGGCTCAAATGAAAAACTGTTTTTT. Protein product: CASSVNRQGSNEKLFF. The chain employs TRBV7-2 and TRBJ1-4, with 7 bases fitting TRBD1. This CDR3 comprises 16 residues. Trimming at V came to 5 bases and at J to 5 bases, leaving 11 bases not matched to a gene. CDR1 and CDR2 (germline): SGHTA, FQGNSA.

The chain links TRBV5-1 to TRBJ1-1; TRBD1 matches 7 bases. Germline V CDR1 and CDR2: SGHRS, YFSETQ. J was trimmed by 0 bases and V by 4 bases; bases with no gene match: 6. The CDR3 is 15 amino acids. The CDR3 here is CASSPGDRLNTEAFF. CDR3 nucleotides: TGCGCCAGCAGCCCCGGGGACAGACTGAACACTGAAGCTTTCTTT.

CDR3 sequence: CASSPWTSGNTGELFF. The DNA of the CDR3 is TGCGCCAGCAGCCCATGGACTAGCGGAAACACCGGGGAGCTGTTTTTT. The chain employs TRBV5-1 and TRBJ2-2, with 10 nucleotides matching TRBD2. J was trimmed by 2 bases and V by 4 bases; bases with no gene match: 5. Germline V CDR1 and CDR2: SGHRS, YFSETQ. CDR3 length: 16 residues.

This clone was seen a few times. The chain joins TRBV5-4 to TRBJ2-1, with D hard to call. Germline V CDR1 and CDR2: SGHNT, YYREEE (reference sequence). V shed 0 bases and J shed 0 bases, with 7 bases lying between them. This CDR3 region has 15 residues. The CDR3 nucleotides are TGTGCCAGCAGCTTGGGAAGGAGCTCCTACAATGAGCAGTTCTTC. Translated, it gives CASSLGRSSYNEQFF.

J is TRBJ1-1 and V is TRBV18; 8 nucleotides line up with TRBD1. This CDR3 spans 13 amino acids. V shed 6 bases and J 7 bases; nucleotides not matched to a gene: 7. Germline CDR1 reads KGHSH; CDR2 reads LQKENI. The CDR3 loop is CASSPDRDVEAFF. The CDR3 DNA reads as TGTGCCAGCTCCCCGGACAGGGATGTTGAAGCTTTCTTT. Full variable domain (missing parts from reference TRBV18 and TRBJ1-1): NAGVMQNPRHLVRRRGQEARLRCSPMKGHSHVYWYRQLPEEGLKFMVYLQKENIIDESGMPKERFSAEFPKEGPSILRIQQVVRGDSAAYFCASSPDRDVEAFFGQGTRLTVV.

The chain carries TRBV2 and TRBJ2-7; 9 bases match TRBD1. There are 12 residues in the CDR3. Germline assignment: CDR1 SNHLY and CDR2 FYNNEI. J lost 3 bases, V lost 8 bases, and 2 bases had no gene match. The CDR3 coding sequence is TGTGCCAGCCTGACAGGGGGCTACGAGCAGTACTTC. Protein product: CASLTGGYEQYF. Full variable domain (remainder filled in from reference TRBV2 and TRBJ2-7): EPEVTQTPSHQVTQMGQEVILRCVPISNHLYFYWYRQILGQKVEFLVSFYNNEISEKSEIFDDQFSVERPDGSNFTLKIRSTKLEDSAMYFCASLTGGYEQYFGPGTRLTVT.

The CDR3 reads CASSERGQNTEAFF. The CDR3 region has the DNA TGTGCCAGCAGTGAAAGGGGCCAGAACACTGAAGCTTTCTTT. The chain uses TRBV2 and TRBJ1-1; D might be TRBD1 (5 bases). This CDR3 contains 14 residues. V was cut by 2 bases and J by 1 base, with 8 bases left in between. The germline gives CDR1 SNHLY, CDR2 FYNNEI.

This rearrangement joins TRBV6-1 to TRBJ1-2, with TRBD1 as a possible D gene (5 bases). Germline V CDR1 and CDR2: MNHNS, SASEGT. This CDR3 has 13 residues. Trimming removed 3 bases at V and 5 bases at J, with 10 bases between. For the CDR3, the DNA is TGTGCCAGCAGTGACCTGGGGGTTTATGGCTACACCTTC. It encodes CASSDLGVYGYTF.